Below are 13 T cell receptor beta chains sequenced from a single sample in a study of radiotherapy plus CTLA-4 blockade in lung cancer. Repertoires were generated with immunoSEQ multiplex PCR, while TCRdb's copy carries only in-frame clones and drops some. Here the sample spans about 18,000 clones, about 82% being singletons. The sequenced sample was peripheral blood, obtained from a patient treated with radiotherapy plus ipilimumab. The receptor set was obtained from a human donor with non-small cell lung cancer whose response to radiotherapy plus ipilimumab could not be evaluated.

The CDR3 DNA follows: TGTGCCAGCAGCGTAAGCCCCAAACAGGGATACTCCGCAGATACGCAGTATTTT. Translated, it gives CASSVSPKQGYSADTQYF. The gene calls are TRBV9 and TRBJ2-3, with a possible D match to TRBD1 (6 bases). The germline V gene has CDR1 SGDLS and CDR2 YYNGEE. The CDR3 is 18 amino acids. V dropped 1 base and J dropped 4 bases, with 22 bases sitting between them.

The chain combines TRBV2 with TRBJ2-7, with TRBD2 identical over 9 bases. The CDR3 runs 13 residues. Germline CDR1 and CDR2: SNHLY and FYNNEI. The V segment lost 8 bases and the J segment 4 bases; nucleotides outside the gene matches: 6. The CDR3 DNA reads TGTGCCAGCCAAGCGGGGGGACAATACGAGCAGTACTTC. Protein sequence: CASQAGGQYEQYF.

V usage is TRBV15 and J usage is TRBJ2-1; D might be TRBD2 (7 bases). Between the trimmed V and J ends, which lost 5 bases and 8 bases, there was a span of 22 bases. Germline V gene lookup returns CDR1 LNHNV and CDR2 YYDKDF (reference sequence). This CDR3 spans 16 amino acids. The DNA of the CDR3 is TGTGCCACCAGCGGCCGGGCCTTAGGGGGGAGGGATGAGCAGTTCTTC. This translates into CATSGRALGGRDEQFF.

This sequence joins TRBV6-5 and TRBJ2-7; 11 nucleotides line up with TRBD2. J lost 6 bases, V lost 0 bases, and 4 bases had no gene match. The germline V gene encodes CDR1 MNHEY and CDR2 SVGAGI. The CDR3 is made up of 15 amino acids. The CDR3 sequence: CASSYSPSGRSEQYF. The CDR3 DNA reads as TGTGCCAGCAGTTACTCGCCTAGCGGGAGGAGCGAGCAGTACTTC.

The chain is built from TRBV9 and TRBJ1-1, with a possible D match to TRBD1 (6 bases). Germline CDR1 reads SGDLS; CDR2 reads YYNGEE. V was shortened by 4 bases and J by 4 bases, with 26 bases between the two germline ends. The CDR3 length is 18 residues. In DNA, the CDR3 is TGTGCCAGCAGCCCACAAGAGGGAAAAGGGGTAGGGGGCACTGAAGCTTTCTTT. This codes for CASSPQEGKGVGGTEAFF.

The V gene is TRBV5-1, the J gene TRBJ2-1; TRBD2 aligns across 8 bases. Germline V CDR1 and CDR2: SGHRS, YFSETQ. The CDR3 covers 18 residues. The junction had 8 bases not matched to a gene; V was cut back by 0 bases and J by 0 bases. The CDR3 reads CASSLGPSGFSSYNEQFF. In DNA, the CDR3 is TGCGCCAGCAGCTTGGGGCCTAGCGGGTTCAGCTCCTACAATGAGCAGTTCTTC.

The chain is built from TRBV25-1 and TRBJ1-2; D not resolved. The CDR3 loop spans 11 amino acids. Germline V gene lookup returns CDR1 MGHDK and CDR2 SYGVNS. CDR3 in DNA: TGTGCGAGTTCACAGAACTATGGCTACACCTTC. Translated: CASSQNYGYTF.

The chain joins TRBV6-4 to TRBJ2-7, with 8 bases matching TRBD1. The V gene's germline CDR1 is MRHNA and CDR2 SNTAGT. Trimming removed 6 bases from V and 2 bases from J; junction bases left unmatched: 9. The CDR3 extends over 15 amino acids. The DNA of the CDR3 is TGTGCCAGCAGGGCAACAGGGGGTGACCCCTACGAGCAGTACTTC. Residues: CASRATGGDPYEQYF.

CDR3 in DNA: TGCGCCAGCAGCCCCGAGGGTGGCACAGATACGCAGTATTTT. Protein product: CASSPEGGTDTQYF. The chain joins TRBV5-1 to TRBJ2-3; a possible D gene is TRBD2 (5 bases). The V and J ends lost 4 bases and 1 base respectively, with 10 bases between them. CDR1 is SGHRS and CDR2 is YFSETQ in the germline V gene. This CDR3 is 14 amino acids long. The full variable domain, in which reference TRBV5-1 and TRBJ2-3 provide the parts outside the CDR3, is KAGVTQTPRYLIKTRGQQVTLSCSPISGHRSVSWYQQTPGQGLQFLFEYFSETQRNKGNFPGRFSGRQFSNSRSEMNVSTLELGDSALYLCASSPEGGTDTQYFGPGTRLTVL.

The chain is built from TRBV10-3 and TRBJ2-7; the D gene is possibly TRBD2 (6 bases). V was shortened by 4 bases and J by 6 bases, with 16 bases between the two germline ends. This CDR3 has 14 residues. Germline CDR1 reads ENHRY; CDR2 reads SYGVKD. The CDR3 DNA follows: TGTGCCATCAGTGGGAGGTCTAGCGCTGGCGAGCAGTACTTC. Translation gives CAISGRSSAGEQYF.

The chain employs TRBV2 and TRBJ1-2; tentatively, D is TRBD1 (5 bases). Trimming cost V 4 bases and J 2 bases, with 11 bases left between them. Germline V gene lookup returns CDR1 SNHLY and CDR2 FYNNEI. This CDR3 has 14 residues. This CDR3 reads CASSAGTLNYGYTF. The CDR3 region has the DNA TGTGCCAGCAGTGCAGGGACTCTAAACTATGGCTACACCTTC. Full variable domain (remainder filled in from reference TRBV2 and TRBJ1-2): EPEVTQTPSHQVTQMGQEVILRCVPISNHLYFYWYRQILGQKVEFLVSFYNNEISEKSEIFDDQFSVERPDGSNFTLKIRSTKLEDSAMYFCASSAGTLNYGYTFGSGTRLTVV.

The rearrangement joins TRBV6-6 to TRBJ2-6; 7 bases match TRBD2. Germline-derived CDR1 and CDR2 are MNHNY and SVGAGI (reference sequence). This CDR3 is built from 14 residues. J lost 3 bases, V lost 8 bases, and 4 bases had no gene match. This CDR3 reads CASDGEGGANVLTF. The DNA of the CDR3 is TGTGCCAGCGACGGGGAGGGTGGGGCCAACGTCCTGACTTTC.

The chain has TRBV15 and TRBJ2-1; TRBD2 matches 8 bases. The CDR3 extends over 13 amino acids. Trimming took 0 bases from V and 14 from J; bases not matched to a gene: 6. CDR1 is LNHNV and CDR2 is YYDKDF in the germline V gene (reference sequence). This CDR3 is CATSRDRGGSEFF. The CDR3 coding sequence is TGTGCCACCAGCAGAGATCGGGGGGGGAGTGAGTTCTTC. The entire variable domain, with the rest obtained from reference TRBV15 and TRBJ2-1, is as follows: DAMVIQNPRYQVTQFGKPVTLSCSQTLNHNVMYWYQQKSSQAPKLLFHYYDKDFNNEADTPDNFQSRRPNTSFCFLDIRSPGLGDTAMYLCATSRDRGGSEFFGPGTRLTVL.